Each of the 21 T cell receptor beta chains below was sequenced from the same sample in a study of T cell repertoires in ileal Crohn's disease. Measured with immunoSEQ multiplex PCR; TCRdb has only the in-frame clones, and not every one. The repertoire holds about 31,000 clones, with about 81% as singletons. The sequenced material came from ileal tissue. All receptors derive from an adult with Crohn's disease.

V is TRBV9 and J is TRBJ1-3, with D possibly being TRBD1 (5 bases). CDR3 length: 15 amino acids. Germline values: CDR1 SGDLS, CDR2 YYNGEE. The V end was cut by 4 bases, the J end by 4 bases, with 15 bases between. For the CDR3, the DNA is TGTGCCAGCAGCCTAGATGGCAGGGTGGGAAACACCATATATTTT. Protein sequence: CASSLDGRVGNTIYF.

This clone was detected a few times. Written as DNA, the CDR3 is TGTGCCAGCAGCTTAGGGCAGGGGGACTCTGGAAACACCATATATTTT. This encodes CASSLGQGDSGNTIYF. V and J are TRBV7-9 and TRBJ1-3, with 7 bases aligning to TRBD1. The germline V gene has CDR1 SEHNR and CDR2 FQNEAQ (reference sequence). CDR3 length: 16 residues. The ends lost 1 base at V and 0 bases at J; junction bases unmatched: 3.

This chain joins TRBV5-1 and TRBJ1-1; D gene ambiguous. The V end lost 0 bases, the J end lost 11 bases, and 14 bases lay between the germline ends. The CDR3 sequence is 13 residues long. The germline V gene has CDR1 SGHRS and CDR2 YFSETQ. The CDR3 bases are TGCGCCAGCAGCTTGGCCCCTGTCCAGCGGGCTTTCTTT. This gives the protein CASSLAPVQRAFF.

This clone has a single count. The chain has TRBV7-2 and TRBJ2-2, with D possibly matching TRBD2 (5 bases). The CDR3 contains 19 residues. Germline lookup yields CDR1 SGHTA and CDR2 FQGNSA. V lost 5 bases, J lost 7 bases, and 29 bases lay in between. The CDR3 coding sequence is TGTGCCAGCAGCCAATCAAAGGGAGTGTGGAGACCGGTCGGCGGGGAGCTGTTTTTT. It translates to CASSQSKGVWRPVGGELFF. Variable domain in full (rest from reference TRBV7-2 and TRBJ2-2): GAGVSQSPSNKVTEKGKDVELRCDPISGHTALYWYRQSLGQGLEFLIYFQGNSAPDKSGLPSDRFSAERTGGSVSTLTIQRTQQEDSAVYLCASSQSKGVWRPVGGELFFGEGSRLTVL.

The chain joins TRBV6-1 to TRBJ2-2, with D possibly being TRBD1 (6 bases). V gave up 8 bases and J gave up 9 bases, with 16 bases separating them. Germline V gene sequence: CDR1 MNHNS, CDR2 SASEGT. CDR3 length equals 13 residues. The DNA of the CDR3 is TGTGCCAGCCAACAGGGTATAGGGTGGGAGCTGTTTTTT. Translated: CASQQGIGWELFF.

The V and J genes are TRBV7-3 and TRBJ2-2, with 7 positions matching TRBD1. The V gene's germline CDR1 is SGHTA and CDR2 FQGTGA. V lost 3 bases, J lost 4 bases, and 2 bases stayed unmatched. The CDR3 is 14 residues long. This chain's CDR3 is CASSLGQTTGELFF. The CDR3 nucleotides are TGTGCCAGCAGCTTGGGACAGACCACCGGGGAGCTGTTTTTT.

The chain carries TRBV28 and TRBJ2-5; 12 positions match TRBD2. Trimming at V came to 4 bases and at J to 5 bases, leaving 2 bases not matched to a gene. The CDR3 is made up of 14 amino acids. Germline CDR1 and CDR2: MDHEN and SYDVKM. The chain's CDR3 is CASSSSGGAETQYF. The CDR3 region has the DNA TGTGCCAGCAGTTCTAGCGGGGGGGCGGAGACCCAGTACTTC.

In this sample, this clone turned up a few times. The chain carries TRBV18 and TRBJ2-7; 7 bases align to TRBD1. V was pared by 0 bases and J by 2 bases, with 1 base of the junction left unmatched. This CDR3 comprises 14 residues. Germline V CDR1 and CDR2: KGHSH, LQKENI. CDR3 region: CASSPPGQPYEQYF. CDR3 nucleotides: TGTGCCAGCTCACCACCGGGACAGCCCTACGAGCAGTACTTC.

This clone has just one count. The DNA of the CDR3 is TGCGCCAGCAGCTTGGCGGGACAGGGGGTCTACGAGCAGTACTTC. This gives the protein CASSLAGQGVYEQYF. The V call is TRBV5-1, the J call TRBJ2-7, with 11 bases fitting TRBD1. This CDR3 contains 15 residues. The germline V gene has CDR1 SGHRS and CDR2 YFSETQ. The V and J ends lost 0 bases and 3 bases, in that order; junction bases with no gene match: 2.

The genes are TRBV11-3 and TRBJ1-3; D is possibly TRBD1 (6 bases). V gave up 6 bases and J gave up 1 base, with 10 bases separating them. The CDR3 loop spans 14 amino acids. Per germline, CDR1 SGHNT and CDR2 YENEEA. CDR3 coding DNA: TGTGCCAGCAGTTCACAGGGTTCTGGAAACACCATATATTTT. The encoded protein is CASSSQGSGNTIYF.

This clone came up a few times. The genes are TRBV7-8 and TRBJ1-4; D is possibly TRBD1 (5 bases). CDR1 is SGHVS and CDR2 is FQNEAQ in the germline V gene. V was pared by 4 bases and J by 8 bases, with 11 bases between. This CDR3 comprises 13 residues. CDR3 in amino acids: CASSSTRGEKLFF. The DNA of the CDR3 is TGTGCCAGCAGCTCCACCCGGGGGGAAAAACTGTTTTTT.

The chain employs TRBV5-1 and TRBJ2-2; 11 bases are a match to TRBD2. Germline V lookup: CDR1 SGHRS, CDR2 YFSETQ. The CDR3 sequence is 16 residues long. V lost 4 bases, J lost 4 bases, and 6 bases stayed unmatched. The CDR3: CASSPKTSGATGELFF. The CDR3 nucleotides are TGCGCCAGCAGCCCGAAGACTAGCGGGGCCACCGGGGAGCTGTTTTTT.

The chain couples TRBV4-1 to TRBJ2-5; D possibly corresponds to TRBD2 (5 bases). From germline, CDR1 is MGHRA and CDR2 YSYEKL. The CDR3 runs to 14 residues. V lost 4 bases to trimming and J lost 2 bases, with 11 bases between them. DNA for the CDR3: TGCGCCAGCAGCCCGCGGGCCTTTCAAGAGACCCAGTACTTC. Amino acid sequence: CASSPRAFQETQYF.

V gene TRBV28 combines with J gene TRBJ1-4, with D possibly TRBD1 on 5 matching bases. CDR1 is MDHEN and CDR2 is SYDVKM in the germline V gene. Trimming took off 4 bases at V and 7 bases at J, with 19 bases between the two ends. This CDR3 comprises 16 residues. CDR3 sequence (DNA): TGTGCCAGCAGTTCACCCGACGGGGGGAGGAGTGAAAAACTGTTTTTT. It translates to CASSSPDGGRSEKLFF.

The J gene is TRBJ1-4, the V gene TRBV11-1; D is perhaps TRBD1 (6 bases). The germline gives CDR1 SGHAT, CDR2 FQDESV (reference sequence). The CDR3 totals 13 residues. Trimming stripped 5 bases from V and 8 bases from J, with 12 bases between. This CDR3 reads CASSRGQGEKLFF. CDR3 nucleotide sequence: TGTGCCAGCAGCCGAGGGCAGGGGGAAAAACTGTTTTTT.

V gene TRBV18 combines with J gene TRBJ1-1; D is unclear. The V end lost 6 bases, the J end lost 7 bases, and 18 bases lay between the germline ends. CDR1 is KGHSH and CDR2 is LQKENI in the germline V gene. The CDR3 is 14 amino acids. The CDR3 loop is CASSSPFEGFEAFF. The CDR3 nucleotides are TGTGCCAGCTCGTCACCGTTTGAGGGTTTTGAAGCTTTCTTT.

The V call is TRBV6-5, the J call TRBJ2-1; TRBD1 matches 8 bases. The germline V gene has CDR1 MNHEY and CDR2 SVGAGI. This CDR3 comprises 12 residues. V dropped 6 bases and J dropped 7; count of bases not matched to a gene: 2. This chain's CDR3 is CASRRDRNEQFF. The CDR3 nucleotides are TGTGCCAGCAGAAGGGACAGGAATGAGCAGTTCTTC.

The chain has TRBV9 and TRBJ2-1; D possibly corresponds to TRBD2 (6 bases). There are 16 residues in the CDR3. CDR1 and CDR2 from the germline V gene are SGDLS and YYNGEE. V was pared by 2 bases and J by 3 bases, with 15 bases between. This chain's CDR3 is CASSVPFPGGYNEQFF. For the CDR3, the DNA is TGTGCCAGCAGCGTTCCATTCCCCGGGGGCTACAATGAGCAGTTCTTC.

V and J are TRBV6-4 and TRBJ1-2; TRBD1 agrees at 8 bases. CDR1 and CDR2 from the germline V gene are MRHNA and SNTAGT. The junction had 4 bases not matched to a gene; V was cut back by 3 bases and J by 4 bases. This CDR3 comprises 14 residues. CDR3 sequence (DNA): TGTGCCAGCAGTGATCCTGGACAGGGCTATGGCTACACCTTC. Protein product: CASSDPGQGYGYTF.

The chain recombines TRBV7-2 with TRBJ1-2; 10 nucleotides align to TRBD1. Germline V CDR1 and CDR2: SGHTA, FQGNSA. CDR3 size: 15 residues. The junction had 8 bases not matched to a gene; V was cut back by 5 bases and J by 5 bases. CDR3 coding DNA: TGTGCCAGCAGCCCTGACAGGGGGCGCGGGTATGGCTACACCTTC. Its protein is CASSPDRGRGYGYTF.

This clone appeared a few times. The gene calls are TRBV7-2 and TRBJ2-3; TRBD1 is a possible D gene (5 bases). This CDR3 comprises 13 residues. The germline gives CDR1 SGHTA, CDR2 FQGNSA. Deletions cut 1 base from V and 3 bases from J, with 5 bases between. The CDR3 DNA follows: TGTGCCAGCAGCTTAGACAGGACAGATACGCAGTATTTT. Protein: CASSLDRTDTQYF.